This TCR beta chain appears in the sequencing data of a study of blood T cell repertoires in COVID-19. Turning to the study itself: The United States, Italy and Spain supplied acute and convalescent COVID-19 samples. PBMCs, B-cell-depleted T cells, or T cells provided the cDNA or gDNA that made up the material.

This CDR3 has 16 amino acids. Germline V lookup: CDR1 SNHLY, CDR2 FYNNEI. V gave up 8 bases and J gave up 4 bases; unmatched junction bases: 12. Enrolment of Seattle patients took place during active infection, and they were followed longitudinally. In the study's own analysis: Reference gene primers were amplified, and this amplification served to estimate nucleated cell counts. Sequencing was performed with immunoSEQ multiplex PCR; in TCRdb, only in-frame clones are kept and a portion is missing. V, J and clone size derive from that table, while D and trimming were established from the DNA sequence. The sample shows under 450,000 clones, 70% to 90% of them seen only once.

The sample taken for sequencing was peripheral blood. J is TRBJ2-7 and V is TRBV2; 12 nucleotides line up with TRBD1. The receptor comes from a woman aged 45-65 years with COVID-19, enrolled during active disease. The CDR3 spells CASVPRWGQGAYEQYF. The CDR3 nucleotides read TGTGCCAGCGTACCGAGGTGGGGACAGGGGGCGTACGAGCAGTACTTC.